This T cell receptor beta chain was captured in a study of cytomegalovirus exposure and HLA in healthy donors. In germline, CDR1 is SGHNT, CDR2 YYREEE (reference sequence). V was cut by 0 bases and J by 1 base, with 8 bases left in between. The CDR3 covers 15 residues. PCR was performed using 60 Vbeta and 13 Jbeta primers. Authors' processing steps: Later work found approximately 87 million unique TCR beta chains, with approximately 12 million shared. Assay used: immunoSEQ multiplex PCR; TCRdb lists only in-frame clones, some missing. For V, J and clone size, that table is used; D and trimming come from the DNA. The data contain 93,000 or so clones, 79% of them seen just once; the ten biggest clones take up under 4.5%. In its sample, this clone was seen once.

This receptor was taken from a man aged 45 to 65 in good health and CMV-seropositive. V and J are TRBV5-4 and TRBJ1-3; no definite D call. Sequenced: PBMCs. The DNA of the CDR3 is TGTGCCAGCAGCTTGGGAGGGTTGTCTGGAAACACCATATATTTT. The encoded protein is CASSLGGLSGNTIYF.